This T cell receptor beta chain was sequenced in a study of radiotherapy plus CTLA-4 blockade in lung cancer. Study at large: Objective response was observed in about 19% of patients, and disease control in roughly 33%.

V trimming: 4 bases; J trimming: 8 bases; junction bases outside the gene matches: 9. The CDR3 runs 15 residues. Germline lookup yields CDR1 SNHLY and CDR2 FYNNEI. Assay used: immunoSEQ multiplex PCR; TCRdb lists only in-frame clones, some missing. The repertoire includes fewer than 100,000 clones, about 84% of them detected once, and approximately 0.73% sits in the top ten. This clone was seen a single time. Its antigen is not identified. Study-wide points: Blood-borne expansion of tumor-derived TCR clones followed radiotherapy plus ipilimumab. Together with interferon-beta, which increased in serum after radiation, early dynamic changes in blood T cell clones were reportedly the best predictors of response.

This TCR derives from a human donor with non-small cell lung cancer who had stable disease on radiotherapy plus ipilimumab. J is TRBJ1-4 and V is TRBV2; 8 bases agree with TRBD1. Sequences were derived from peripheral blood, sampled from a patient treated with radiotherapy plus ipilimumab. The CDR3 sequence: CASSVGQVRPEKLFF. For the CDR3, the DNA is TGTGCCAGCAGTGTGGGACAGGTCCGTCCGGAAAAACTGTTTTTT. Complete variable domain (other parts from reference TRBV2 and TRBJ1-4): EPEVTQTPSHQVTQMGQEVILRCVPISNHLYFYWYRQILGQKVEFLVSFYNNEISEKSEIFDDQFSVERPDGSNFTLKIRSTKLEDSAMYFCASSVGQVRPEKLFFGSGTQLSVL.